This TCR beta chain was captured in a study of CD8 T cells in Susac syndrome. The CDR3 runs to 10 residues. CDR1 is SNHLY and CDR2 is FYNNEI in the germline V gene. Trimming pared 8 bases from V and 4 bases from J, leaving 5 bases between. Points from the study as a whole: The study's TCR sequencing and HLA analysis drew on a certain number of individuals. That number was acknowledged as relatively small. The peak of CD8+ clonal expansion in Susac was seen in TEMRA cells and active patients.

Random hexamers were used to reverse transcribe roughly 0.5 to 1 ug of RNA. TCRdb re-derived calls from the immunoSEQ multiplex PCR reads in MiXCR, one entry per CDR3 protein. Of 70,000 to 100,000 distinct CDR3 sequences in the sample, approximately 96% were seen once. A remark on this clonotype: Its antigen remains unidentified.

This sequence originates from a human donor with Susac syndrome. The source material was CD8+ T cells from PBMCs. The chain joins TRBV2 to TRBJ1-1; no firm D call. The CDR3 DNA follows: TGTGCCAGCGAGAGCACTGAAGCTTTCTTT. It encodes CASESTEAFF.